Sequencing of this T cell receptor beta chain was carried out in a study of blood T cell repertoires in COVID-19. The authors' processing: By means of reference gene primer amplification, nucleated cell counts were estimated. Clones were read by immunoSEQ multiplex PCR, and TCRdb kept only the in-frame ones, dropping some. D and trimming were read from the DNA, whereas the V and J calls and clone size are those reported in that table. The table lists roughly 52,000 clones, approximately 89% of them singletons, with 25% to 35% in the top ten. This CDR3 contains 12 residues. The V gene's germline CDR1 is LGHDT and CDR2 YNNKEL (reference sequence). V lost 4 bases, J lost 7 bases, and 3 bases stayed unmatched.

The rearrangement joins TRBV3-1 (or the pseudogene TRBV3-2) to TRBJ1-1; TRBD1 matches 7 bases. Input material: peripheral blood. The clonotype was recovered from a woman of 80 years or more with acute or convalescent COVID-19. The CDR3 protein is CASSLDRVEAFF. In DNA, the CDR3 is TGTGCCAGCAGCCTCGACAGGGTTGAAGCTTTCTTT.